This TCR beta chain was sequenced for a study of shared clonotypes between healthy human individuals. This clone was detected a few times. Its antigen is not known. Study-level findings and limits: Naive CD4 clonotypes were shared across a handful of donors at about 5.2%.

Germline V CDR1 and CDR2: MNHNY, SVGAGI (reference sequence). This CDR3 is 14 amino acids long. V was trimmed by 2 bases and J by 2 bases, leaving 10 bases between them. The repertoire was sequenced with immunoSEQ multiplex PCR; TCRdb's copy has only in-frame clones and lacks some. In the table there are more than 1 million clones, roughly 74% of which are singletons. This sequence joins TRBV6-6 and TRBJ2-7; D is uncertain. The sample comprised memory CD4+ T cells from PBMCs. Subset specified: CD45RA-negative fraction. The TCR was taken from a young man in good health. Some clones in this sample may be carry-over from other donors' samples. The DNA for the CDR3 is TGTGCCAGCAGTTACGAGGAGTTGGCCTACGAGCAGTACTTC. This sequence encodes CASSYEELAYEQYF.